This section outlines one TCR beta chain sequence together with its context. This clonotype was detected only once. Its cognate antigen has yet to be identified. Its ends do not fully match the called genes, so a read error is possible. The CDR3 goes from the cysteine to the phenylalanine over 17 residues. The retained sequence is limited to the CDR3, 51 bases, with the frame set at the first base. Via the germline V gene, CDR1 is KGHSH and CDR2 LQKENI. The data stem from a study of molecular identifiers for immune sequencing clone quantification listed by TCRdb under 2018. Turning to the overall study: In a replicate experiment, RNA from 20,000 or 100,000 naive CD8 T cells was split into five aliquots, four of which were sequenced. This methods study benchmarked molecular-identifier clustering-based TCR repertoire sequencing (MIDCIRS) and TCR RNA copy counting, using CD8 T cells to do so. General conclusions and limits of the study: Spiked-in Jurkat TCR RNA equal to a single cell's worth was reported to be detectable even within 1,200,000 naive CD8 T cells. When barcode sub-clustering was left out, chimeric consensus sequences inflated TCR diversity, with chimeras reaching as high as 47%. The naive libraries included spiked-in Jurkat TCR RNA (about nine copies' worth), and this Jurkat TCR RNA is not part of the donor repertoire. In CMV-specific effector cells, clones with more than 20 RNA copies contained over 97% of molecules, whereas in naive cells such clones contained under 1% of molecules. Highly expanded clone sizes could be underestimated if identical TCR molecules share a barcode. Modeling gave roughly 3 recovered TCR RNA copies per cell versus around 10 by digital PCR, implying approximately 30% capture efficiency.

Libraries of naive CD8 T cells were built from around 18,000 to 910,000 sorted cells, with 10%, 30% or 50% of the purified RNA used. Naive CD8 T cells were FACS-sorted as CD8+CD4-CCR7+CD45RA+ on a BD FACSAria II into RLT Plus buffer. Detection sensitivity was tested by spiking Jurkat RNA equal to some 10 TCR copies' worth into samples containing roughly 17,000-1,100,000 naive CD8 T cells. CD8 T cells were enriched using RosetteSep CD8+ T Cell Enrichment Cocktail and Ficoll-Paque, and the enriched cells then underwent ACK red cell lysis. Library preparation employed PCR. Sequencing relied on a NextSeq 500. Preparation of bulk TCR libraries followed a previously described approach, with the TCR primers listed in Table S5. Purification of total RNA was performed with the Qiagen AllPrep DNA/RNA kit. Before analysis, reads from multiple sequencing runs of the same library were pooled. Per the authors' processing: Only reads with exact TCR constant sequence were kept, trimmed to 150 nt, and grouped by their 12-nt molecular barcodes. Reads inside each barcode group were sub-clustered using a 15% Levenshtein threshold, and a quality-weighted consensus sequence was constructed for each RNA molecule. Non-functional sequences were filtered out, along with any lower-count sequence sitting one edit away from another sequence. Based on a fit of two negative binomial distributions, barcode sub-clusters having less than 20% of the maximum read count were discarded. TCRdb redid the processing of the public reads, applying fastp at Q25 and MiXCR, and retained in-frame beta chains. All rows with the same CDR3 protein become a single entry with the most common DNA and genes. The V and J calls reflect TCRdb's pipeline rather than the authors' work. The table for this sample lists hundreds of thousands of distinct CDR3 sequences; 25% of them were counted only once. Approximately 0.75% of the sample is in the top ten clones.

This receptor was obtained from a human donor in good health. Some libraries in this study had Jurkat cell RNA spiked in. The sample comprised naive CD8+ T cells from blood, with Jurkat cell RNA spiked in. According to the study, the label for this sample's cell subset or site signals: FACS-sorted CD8+CD4-CCR7+CD45RA+ naive T cells. The chain uses TRBV18 and TRBJ2-3; the D gene is possibly TRBD1 or TRBD2, each agreeing over 6 bases. The DNA is TGTGCCAGCTCACCACCGTTTGGGGGGCTTAGCACAGATGCGCAGTATTTT. The resulting protein is CASSPPFGGLSTDAQYF.